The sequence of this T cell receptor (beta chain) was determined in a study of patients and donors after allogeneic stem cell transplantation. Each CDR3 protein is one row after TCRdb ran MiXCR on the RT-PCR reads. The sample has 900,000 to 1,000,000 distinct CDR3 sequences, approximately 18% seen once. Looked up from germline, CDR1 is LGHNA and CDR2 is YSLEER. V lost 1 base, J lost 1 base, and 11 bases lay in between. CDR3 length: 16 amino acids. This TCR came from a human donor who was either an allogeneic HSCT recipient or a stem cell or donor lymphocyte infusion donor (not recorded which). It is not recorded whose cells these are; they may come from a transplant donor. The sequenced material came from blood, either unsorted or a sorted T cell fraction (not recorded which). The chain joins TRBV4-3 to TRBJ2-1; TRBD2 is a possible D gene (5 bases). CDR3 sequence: CASSQGASSSYNEQFF. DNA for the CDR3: TGCGCCAGCAGCCAAGGGGCTAGCTCGTCCTACAATGAGCAGTTCTTC.